These T cell receptor beta chains were read from a single sample in a study of cytomegalovirus exposure and HLA in healthy donors. Sequencing used immunoSEQ multiplex PCR; TCRdb keeps in-frame clones, though not all of them. The sample includes 100,000 to 150,000 clones, around 90% of them seen just once. Sequencing was performed on PBMCs. The source is a woman aged 18-35 years in good health and CMV-seronegative. CDR3s include the opening cysteine and the closing phenylalanine or tryptophan. The D gene is left open where the match is weak. Not all rows give a size; the values are once, few, many and, for expanded clones, a class.

clone size: -; J gene: TRBJ2-7; V gene: TRBV13; D gene: -; CDR3 protein: CASSSQAGYEQYF; CDR3 DNA: TGTGCCAGCAGTAGTCAGGCGGGCTACGAGCAGTACTTC
clone size: -; J gene: TRBJ2-3; V gene: TRBV5-1; D gene: -; CDR3 protein: CASSPLGPSTDTQYF; CDR3 DNA: TGCGCCAGCAGCCCACTAGGCCCTAGCACAGATACGCAGTATTTT
clone size: -; J gene: TRBJ2-1; V gene: TRBV11-2; D gene: TRBD2; CDR3 protein: CASSLVLAGVNEQFF; CDR3 DNA: TGTGCCAGCAGCTTAGTCCTAGCGGGAGTGAATGAGCAGTTCTTC
clone size: -; J gene: TRBJ2-2; V gene: TRBV19; D gene: -; CDR3 protein: CASSMALGGAMATGELFF; CDR3 DNA: TGTGCCAGTAGTATGGCCTTGGGGGGGGCGATGGCGACCGGGGAGCTGTTTTTT
clone size: once; J gene: TRBJ2-6; V gene: TRBV28; D gene: TRBD1; CDR3 protein: CASSPLQGAKSGANVLTF; CDR3 DNA: TGTGCCAGCAGTCCTCTTCAGGGGGCTAAGTCTGGGGCCAACGTCCTGACTTTC
clone size: once; J gene: TRBJ1-4; V gene: TRBV5-4; D gene: -; CDR3 protein: CASSLGGPSATNEKLFF; CDR3 DNA: TGTGCCAGCAGCTTGGGGGGCCCGTCTGCAACTAATGAAAAACTGTTTTTT
clone size: few; J gene: TRBJ2-7; V gene: TRBV7-2; D gene: TRBD2; CDR3 protein: CASSPSGSPNEQYF; CDR3 DNA: TGTGCCAGCAGCCCAAGCGGGAGTCCAAACGAGCAGTACTTC
clone size: -; J gene: TRBJ2-3; V gene: TRBV10-3; D gene: TRBD2; CDR3 protein: CAISARLAGVVDTQYF; CDR3 DNA: TGTGCCATCAGTGCCCGACTAGCGGGAGTTGTAGATACGCAGTATTTT
clone size: -; J gene: TRBJ2-7; V gene: TRBV2; D gene: -; CDR3 protein: CASSDLQGVNEQYF; CDR3 DNA: TGTGCCAGCAGTGATCTCCAAGGGGTCAACGAGCAGTACTTC
clone size: -; J gene: TRBJ1-1; V gene: TRBV11-2; D gene: -; CDR3 protein: CASSGRRGDTEAFF; CDR3 DNA: TGTGCCAGCAGCGGCCGGCGCGGAGACACTGAAGCTTTCTTT
clone size: -; J gene: TRBJ2-5; V gene: TRBV7-2; D gene: -; CDR3 protein: CASRTTRAQETQYF; CDR3 DNA: TGTGCCAGCAGAACAACTAGAGCCCAAGAGACCCAGTACTTC
clone size: -; J gene: TRBJ2-1; V gene: TRBV2; D gene: -; CDR3 protein: CASRATRLDEQFF; CDR3 DNA: TGTGCCAGCAGGGCAACTAGATTAGATGAGCAGTTCTTC
clone size: -; J gene: TRBJ2-2; V gene: TRBV28; D gene: -; CDR3 protein: CASSERGTGELFF; CDR3 DNA: TGTGCCAGCAGTGAACGGGGGACCGGGGAGCTGTTTTTT
clone size: -; J gene: TRBJ2-7; V gene: TRBV5-1; D gene: TRBD2; CDR3 protein: CASSLRGTSGSYEQYF; CDR3 DNA: TGCGCCAGCAGCTTAAGGGGGACTAGCGGGAGTTACGAGCAGTACTTC
clone size: -; J gene: TRBJ2-7; V gene: TRBV5-1; D gene: -; CDR3 protein: CASSPRTETYEQYF; CDR3 DNA: TGCGCCAGCAGCCCCCGGACTGAAACCTACGAGCAGTACTTC
clone size: -; J gene: TRBJ2-7; V gene: TRBV4-1; D gene: TRBD2; CDR3 protein: CASSQTGLAGAGHF; CDR3 DNA: TGCGCCAGCAGCCAAACGGGACTAGCGGGAGCCGGGCACTTC